These 21 T cell receptor beta chains share one sample of origin, sequenced in a study of T cells after somatic rescue of genetic block. Using immunoSEQ multiplex PCR, the repertoire was profiled, and TCRdb retains in-frame clones only, with some absent. Counted here are 110,000 or so clones, around 90% occurring once; the ten biggest clones make up approximately 1.3%. Source material: peripheral blood mononuclear cells (PBMCs). The source of these receptors is a woman between 18 and 29 years old.

This chain joins TRBV5-6 and TRBJ1-6; D gene ambiguous. Germline CDR1 reads SGHDT; CDR2 reads YYEEEE. This CDR3 is 17 amino acids long. Between the trimmed V and J ends, which lost 3 bases and 0 bases, there was a span of 13 bases. The CDR3 loop reads CASSSYHLDSYNSPLHF. The CDR3 DNA follows: TGTGCCAGCAGCTCCTACCATCTGGACTCCTATAATTCACCCCTCCACTTT.

In this sample, this clone turned up once. V and J are TRBV30 and TRBJ2-1; the D gene is possibly TRBD1 (6 bases). Trimming shortened V by 2 bases and J by 7 bases, and 9 bases separated the two germline ends. CDR1 is GTSNPN, CDR2 SVGIG, per germline (reference sequence). This CDR3 has 12 residues. Here the CDR3 DNA reads TGTGCCTGGAGTTACAGGGTAAATGAGCAGTTCTTC. It encodes CAWSYRVNEQFF.

The chain has TRBV15 and TRBJ1-3, with D possibly being TRBD1 (5 bases). V shed 4 bases and J shed 2 bases, with 18 bases lying between them. The CDR3 spans 17 residues. Germline CDR1 and CDR2: LNHNV and YYDKDF (reference sequence). The CDR3 DNA sequence: TGTGCCACCAGCAAGGACGGGGGTTCGGTTCCTGGAAACACCATATATTTT. As protein: CATSKDGGSVPGNTIYF.

The chain carries TRBV7-3 and TRBJ1-1; D is unclear. The CDR3 consists of 13 residues. The germline CDR1 and CDR2 sequences are SGHTA and FQGTGA. Trimming shortened V by 0 bases and J by 1 base, and 3 bases separated the two germline ends. The CDR3 DNA reads TGTGCCAGCAGCTTAACACGGAACACTGAAGCTTTCTTT. Amino acid sequence: CASSLTRNTEAFF.

This clone was detected once. The chain couples TRBV23-1 to TRBJ1-6, with 8 bases matching TRBD1. TRBV23-1 is marked as an open reading frame, function uncertain. The CDR3 sequence is 15 residues long. After removal of 10 bases from V and 8 bases from J, the junction contained 13 bases not matched to a gene. The CDR3 protein is CANFLRGLYDSPLHF. The CDR3 region has the DNA TGCGCCAACTTTCTCAGGGGGCTATACGATTCACCCCTCCACTTT.

This chain links TRBV4-2 with TRBJ1-5; 10 nucleotides line up with TRBD1. V was clipped by 5 bases and J by 4 bases; unmatched bases: 8. Germline V gives CDR1 LGHNA, CDR2 YNFKEQ. The CDR3 runs 16 residues. Written as DNA, the CDR3 is TGTGCCAGCAGCTCCCAGGGACAGGGGTTAAATCAGCCCCAGCATTTT. Protein product: CASSSQGQGLNQPQHF.

J is TRBJ1-1 and V is TRBV28; perhaps TRBD1 as D (5 bases). Per germline, CDR1 MDHEN and CDR2 SYDVKM. This CDR3 has 16 amino acids. Trimming took off 6 bases at V and 1 base at J, with 18 bases between the two ends. CDR3 DNA sequence: TGTGCCAGCAGCGTCTGGGACCTTTACGAGAACACTGAAGCTTTCTTT. Its translation is CASSVWDLYENTEAFF. Filled out from reference TRBV28 and TRBJ1-1, the complete variable domain reads DVKVTQSSRYLVKRTGEKVFLECVQDMDHENMFWYRQDPGLGLRLIYFSYDVKMKEKGDIPEGYSVSREKKERFSLILESASTNQTSMYLCASSVWDLYENTEAFFGQGTRLTVV.

The V and J genes are TRBV9 and TRBJ1-1; D gene uncertain. Germline V gene sequence: CDR1 SGDLS, CDR2 YYNGEE. Trimming left V 3 bases short and J 7 bases short, with 10 bases between. This CDR3 is 12 amino acids long. For the CDR3, the DNA is TGTGCCAGCAGCGACCTACCGGGTGAAGCTTTCTTT. This translates into CASSDLPGEAFF.

This rearrangement joins TRBV11-3 to TRBJ1-1; no firm D call. Germline V gives CDR1 SGHNT, CDR2 YENEEA. The CDR3 loop spans 13 amino acids. Trimming removed 4 bases at V and 1 base at J, with 7 bases between. The CDR3 protein is CASSSGPNTEAFF. The CDR3 bases are TGTGCCAGCAGCTCCGGGCCGAACACTGAAGCTTTCTTT.

The rearrangement links TRBV4-2 to TRBJ2-1, with 11 bases matching TRBD2. The CDR3 has 17 residues. With 4 bases clipped from V and 3 bases from J, the junction kept 8 bases outside the gene matches. Germline-derived CDR1 and CDR2 are LGHNA and YNFKEQ. CDR3 bases: TGTGCCAGCAGCCCCCGACTAGCGGGGATCCACTACAATGAGCAGTTCTTC. Protein product: CASSPRLAGIHYNEQFF.

J is TRBJ1-2 and V is TRBV5-8; 7 bases are shared with TRBD1. Germline V gene sequence: CDR1 SGHTS, CDR2 YDEGEE. The CDR3 sequence is 15 residues long. The ends lost 0 bases at V and 2 bases at J; junction bases unmatched: 4. This CDR3 reads CASSLGPGQNYGYTF. The CDR3 region has the DNA TGTGCCAGCAGCTTGGGGCCGGGACAGAACTATGGCTACACCTTC.

CDR3 in DNA: TGTGCCATCAGTGCCGAGGGAGGGGACACAGATACGCAGTATTTT. It encodes CAISAEGGDTDTQYF. The rearrangement uses TRBV10-3 and TRBJ2-3; 7 positions agree with TRBD2. Germline CDR1 ENHRY, CDR2 SYGVKD. This CDR3 comprises 15 residues. The V gene end was trimmed by 4 bases and the J gene end by 2 bases; junction bases not matched to a gene: 6.

This chain links TRBV19 with TRBJ1-1; D remains ambiguous. V was trimmed by 1 base and J by 0 bases, leaving 9 bases between them. The germline gives CDR1 LNHDA, CDR2 SQIVND (reference sequence). The CDR3 contains 15 residues. The CDR3 bases are TGTGCCAGTAGTATAGGTCAAAACCTGAACACTGAAGCTTTCTTT. As protein: CASSIGQNLNTEAFF.

The V and J genes are TRBV4-2 and TRBJ1-4; 9 nucleotides align to TRBD1. This CDR3 spans 16 amino acids. With V trimmed by 4 bases and J by 7 bases, 10 bases remained unmatched. Germline-derived CDR1 and CDR2 are LGHNA and YNFKEQ. In nucleotides, the CDR3 is TGTGCCAGCAGCCTTCCGGGACAGGGTCCGGGTGAAAAACTGTTTTTT. Its translation is CASSLPGQGPGEKLFF.

The chain uses TRBV9 and TRBJ2-2, with TRBD2 matching 9 bases. Trimming cost V 0 bases and J 6 bases; bases outside gene matches: 12. The CDR3 is made up of 18 amino acids. Germline V gene data show CDR1 as SGDLS and CDR2 as YYNGEE. In nucleotides, the CDR3 is TGTGCCAGCAGCGTAGAATCCAGCGGGGGGCACATTGCCGGGGAGCTGTTTTTT. This translates into CASSVESSGGHIAGELFF.

CDR3 nucleotide sequence: TGTGCCAGCACCCGAGGGAGCAATCAGCCCCAGCATTTT. Protein: CASTRGSNQPQHF. This chain joins TRBV7-8 and TRBJ1-5; D is ambiguous. CDR3 length equals 13 residues. CDR1 is SGHVS, CDR2 FQNEAQ, per germline. V was cut by 7 bases and J by 1 base, with 8 bases left in between.

The V gene is TRBV5-1, the J gene TRBJ2-2; D remains ambiguous. CDR1 is SGHRS, CDR2 YFSETQ, per germline. The CDR3 runs 15 residues. V was cut by 3 bases and J by 0 bases, with 9 bases left in between. CDR3 in amino acids: CASSSGSANTGELFF. Here the CDR3 DNA reads TGCGCCAGCAGCTCGGGCAGCGCGAACACCGGGGAGCTGTTTTTT.

The chain uses TRBV7-7 and TRBJ2-1; 16 positions match TRBD2. The germline CDR1 and CDR2 sequences are SSHAT and FNYEAQ (reference sequence). With V trimmed by 5 bases and J by 4 bases, 17 bases remained unmatched. The CDR3 length is 21 residues. The CDR3 DNA reads as TGTGCCAGCAGCCCTATAGCCGGGACTAGCGGGGGGGCCGGAAAATACAATGAGCAGTTCTTC. Protein product: CASSPIAGTSGGAGKYNEQFF.

The chain recombines TRBV7-7 with TRBJ2-5; 7 bases fit TRBD2. This CDR3 region has 14 residues. In germline, CDR1 is SSHAT, CDR2 FNYEAQ (reference sequence). The ends lost 7 bases at V and 7 bases at J; junction bases unmatched: 12. CDR3 sequence: CASTPGRGYGTQYF. DNA for the CDR3: TGTGCCAGCACCCCCGGGCGGGGGTATGGGACCCAGTACTTC.

V gene TRBV7-2 combines with J gene TRBJ2-7; a possible D gene is TRBD2 (6 bases). The germline V gene encodes CDR1 SGHTA and CDR2 FQGNSA. The germline V and J ends were trimmed by 4 bases and 1 base, with 14 bases remaining between them. The CDR3 contains 15 residues. The DNA for the CDR3 is TGTGCCAGCAGCTCGTCCCCAGGGACTTCCTACGAGCAGTACTTC. It codes for CASSSSPGTSYEQYF. Together with reference TRBV7-2 and TRBJ2-7, the CDR3 gives the full variable domain: GAGVSQSPSNKVTEKGKDVELRCDPISGHTALYWYRQSLGQGLEFLIYFQGNSAPDKSGLPSDRFSAERTGGSVSTLTIQRTQQEDSAVYLCASSSSPGTSYEQYFGPGTRLTVT.

This chain connects TRBV23-1 to TRBJ2-3, with a weak D call TRBD1 (6 bases). TRBV23-1 is an open reading frame whose function is uncertain. The CDR3 contains 15 residues. V was clipped by 4 bases and J by 0 bases, with 11 bases between them. Here the CDR3 reads CASSPGVFSTDTQYF. The CDR3 region has the DNA TGCGCCAGCAGTCCAGGGGTCTTTAGCACAGATACGCAGTATTTT.